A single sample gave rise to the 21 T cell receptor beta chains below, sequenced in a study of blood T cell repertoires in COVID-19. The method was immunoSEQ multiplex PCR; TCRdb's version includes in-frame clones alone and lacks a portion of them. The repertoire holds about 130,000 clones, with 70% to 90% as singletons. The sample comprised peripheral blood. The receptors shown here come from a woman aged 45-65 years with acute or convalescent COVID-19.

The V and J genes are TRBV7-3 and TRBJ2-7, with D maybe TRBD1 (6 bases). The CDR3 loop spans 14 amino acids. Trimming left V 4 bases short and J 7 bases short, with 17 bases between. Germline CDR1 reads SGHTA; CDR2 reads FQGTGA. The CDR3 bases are TGTGCCAGCAGCTCGACAGGAGGATCTAAAGAGCAGTACTTC. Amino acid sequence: CASSSTGGSKEQYF.

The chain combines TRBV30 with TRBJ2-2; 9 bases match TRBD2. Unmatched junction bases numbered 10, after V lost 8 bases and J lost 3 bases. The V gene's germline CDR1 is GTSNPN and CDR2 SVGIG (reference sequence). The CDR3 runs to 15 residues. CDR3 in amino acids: CASGTSRGYTGELFF. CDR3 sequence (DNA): TGTGCCAGTGGGACTAGCAGGGGTTACACCGGGGAGCTGTTTTTT.

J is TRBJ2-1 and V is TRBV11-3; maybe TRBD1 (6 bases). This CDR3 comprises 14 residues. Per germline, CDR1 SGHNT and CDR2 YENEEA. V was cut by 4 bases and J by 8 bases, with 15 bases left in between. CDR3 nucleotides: TGTGCCAGCAGCTATGCACAGGGACGGGATGAGCAGTTCTTC. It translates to CASSYAQGRDEQFF.

CDR3 in DNA: TGCAGCGTAGCCTTTCAGGGGGTAGACTATGGCTACACCTTC. It encodes CSVAFQGVDYGYTF. The chain has TRBV29-1 and TRBJ1-2; 7 nucleotides match TRBD1. CDR1 and CDR2 from the germline V gene are SQVTM and ANQGSEA. The CDR3 runs to 14 residues. V shed 6 bases, J shed 3 bases, and the junction held 10 bases outside the gene matches. The whole variable domain, filled in from reference TRBV29-1 and TRBJ1-2, reads SAVISQKPSRDICQRGTSLTIQCQVDSQVTMMFWYRQQPGQSLTLIATANQGSEATYESGFVIDKFPISRPNLTFSTLTVSNMSPEDSSIYLCSVAFQGVDYGYTFGSGTRLTVV.

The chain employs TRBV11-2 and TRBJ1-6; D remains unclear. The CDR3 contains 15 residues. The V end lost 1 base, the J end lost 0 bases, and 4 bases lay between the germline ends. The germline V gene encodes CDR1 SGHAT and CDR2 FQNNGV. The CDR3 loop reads CASSLGSSYNSPLHF. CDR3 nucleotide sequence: TGTGCCAGCAGCTTAGGGAGCTCCTATAATTCACCCCTCCACTTT.

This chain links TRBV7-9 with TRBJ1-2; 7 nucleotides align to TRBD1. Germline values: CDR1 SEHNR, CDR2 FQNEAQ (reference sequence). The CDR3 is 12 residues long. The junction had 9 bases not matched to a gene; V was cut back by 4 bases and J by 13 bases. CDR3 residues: CASSSRQGRCTF. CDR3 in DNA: TGTGCCAGCAGCTCCCGACAGGGACGCTGCACCTTC.

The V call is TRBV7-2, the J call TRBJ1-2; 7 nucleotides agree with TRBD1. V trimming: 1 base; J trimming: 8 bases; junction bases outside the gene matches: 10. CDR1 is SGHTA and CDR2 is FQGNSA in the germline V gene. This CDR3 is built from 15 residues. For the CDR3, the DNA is TGTGCCAGCAGCTTAGTAGCCGGGACAGAATACGGCTACACCTTC. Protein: CASSLVAGTEYGYTF.

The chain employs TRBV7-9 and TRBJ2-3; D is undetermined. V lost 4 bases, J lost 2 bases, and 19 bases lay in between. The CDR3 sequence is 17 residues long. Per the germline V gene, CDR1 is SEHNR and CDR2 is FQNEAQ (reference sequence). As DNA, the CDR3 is TGTGCCAGCAGCTCTAAAGGTTCAGGAAGCCCCACAGATACGCAGTATTTT. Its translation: CASSSKGSGSPTDTQYF.

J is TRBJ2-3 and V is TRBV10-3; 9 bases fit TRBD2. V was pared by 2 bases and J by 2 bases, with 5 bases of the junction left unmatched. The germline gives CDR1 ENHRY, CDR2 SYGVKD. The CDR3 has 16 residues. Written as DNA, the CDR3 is TGTGCCATCAGTGAGGGATTAGCGGGAGTCACAGATACGCAGTATTTT. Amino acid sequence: CAISEGLAGVTDTQYF.

CDR3 nucleotide sequence: TGTGCCAGCAGCCGACAGGGGGCGGAGGCCTACACCTTC. Protein: CASSRQGAEAYTF. The chain joins TRBV28 to TRBJ1-2; 10 nucleotides agree with TRBD1. Germline V gives CDR1 MDHEN, CDR2 SYDVKM. J lost 10 bases, V lost 6 bases, and 8 bases had no gene match. There are 13 residues in the CDR3.

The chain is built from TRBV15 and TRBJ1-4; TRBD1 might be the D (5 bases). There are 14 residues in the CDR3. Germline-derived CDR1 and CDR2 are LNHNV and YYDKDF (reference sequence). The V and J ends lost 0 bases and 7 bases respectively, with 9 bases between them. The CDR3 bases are TGTGCCACCAGCAGAGACAGGGATAGTGAAAAACTGTTTTTT. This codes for CATSRDRDSEKLFF.

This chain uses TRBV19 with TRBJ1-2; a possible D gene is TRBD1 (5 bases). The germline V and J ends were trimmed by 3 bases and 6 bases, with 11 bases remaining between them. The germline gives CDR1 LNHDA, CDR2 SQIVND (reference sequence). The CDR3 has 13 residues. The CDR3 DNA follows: TGTGCCAGTAGTATGACAGAGATCCATGGCTACACCTTC. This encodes CASSMTEIHGYTF.

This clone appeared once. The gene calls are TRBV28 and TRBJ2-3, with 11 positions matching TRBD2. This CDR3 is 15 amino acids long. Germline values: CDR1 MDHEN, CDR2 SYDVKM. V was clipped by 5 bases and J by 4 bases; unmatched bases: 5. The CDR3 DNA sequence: TGTGCCAGCAGTGAGCTAGCGGGAGGTGCAGATACGCAGTATTTT. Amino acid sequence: CASSELAGGADTQYF.

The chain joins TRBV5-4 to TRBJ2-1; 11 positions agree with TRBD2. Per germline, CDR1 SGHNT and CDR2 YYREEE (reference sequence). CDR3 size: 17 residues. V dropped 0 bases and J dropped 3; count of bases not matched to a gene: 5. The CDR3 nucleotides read TGTGCCAGCAGCTTGGCTAGCGGGGGGCCATACTACAATGAGCAGTTCTTC. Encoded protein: CASSLASGGPYYNEQFF.

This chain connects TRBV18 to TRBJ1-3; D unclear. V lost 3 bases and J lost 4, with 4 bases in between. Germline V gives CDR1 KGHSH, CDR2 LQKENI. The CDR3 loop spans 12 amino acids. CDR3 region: CASSPEGNTIYF. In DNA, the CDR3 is TGTGCCAGCTCACCTGAGGGAAACACCATATATTTT.

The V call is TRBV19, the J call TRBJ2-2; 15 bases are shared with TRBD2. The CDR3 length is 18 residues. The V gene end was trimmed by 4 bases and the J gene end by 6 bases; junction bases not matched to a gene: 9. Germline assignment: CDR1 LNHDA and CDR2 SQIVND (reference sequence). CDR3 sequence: CASSTSGLAGGFPGELFF. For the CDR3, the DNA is TGTGCCAGTAGTACCTCCGGACTAGCGGGAGGGTTTCCCGGGGAGCTGTTTTTT. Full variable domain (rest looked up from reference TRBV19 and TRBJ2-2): DGGITQSPKYLFRKEGQNVTLSCEQNLNHDAMYWYRQDPGQGLRLIYYSQIVNDFQKGDIAEGYSVSREKKESFPLTVTSAQKNPTAFYLCASSTSGLAGGFPGELFFGEGSRLTVL.

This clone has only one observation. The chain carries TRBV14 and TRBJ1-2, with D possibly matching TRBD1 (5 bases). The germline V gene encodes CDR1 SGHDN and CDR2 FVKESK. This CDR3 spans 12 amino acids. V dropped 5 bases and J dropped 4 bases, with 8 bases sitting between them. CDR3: CASSSQGYGYTF. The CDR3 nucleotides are TGTGCCAGCAGCTCCCAGGGCTATGGCTACACCTTC.

CDR3 bases: TGCGCCAGCAGCCGCCGCTATGGAGCGGGAGTAGGGGACGAGCAGTACTTC. Protein: CASSRRYGAGVGDEQYF. This sequence joins TRBV5-1 and TRBJ2-7, with 8 bases identical to TRBD2. Germline V CDR1 and CDR2: SGHRS, YFSETQ. V lost 4 bases to trimming and J lost 5 bases; unmatched junction nucleotides: 17. This CDR3 spans 17 amino acids.

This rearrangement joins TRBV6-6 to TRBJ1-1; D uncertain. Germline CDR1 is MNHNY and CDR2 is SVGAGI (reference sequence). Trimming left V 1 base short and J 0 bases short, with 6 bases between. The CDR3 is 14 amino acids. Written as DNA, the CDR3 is TGTGCCAGCAGTTACTATTCTGTGAACACTGAAGCTTTCTTT. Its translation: CASSYYSVNTEAFF.

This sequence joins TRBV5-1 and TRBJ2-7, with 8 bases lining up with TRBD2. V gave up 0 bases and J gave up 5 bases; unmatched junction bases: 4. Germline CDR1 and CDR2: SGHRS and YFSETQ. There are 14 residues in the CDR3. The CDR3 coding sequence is TGCGCCAGCAGCTTGGATCCAGCGGGAGACGAGCAGTACTTC. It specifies CASSLDPAGDEQYF.

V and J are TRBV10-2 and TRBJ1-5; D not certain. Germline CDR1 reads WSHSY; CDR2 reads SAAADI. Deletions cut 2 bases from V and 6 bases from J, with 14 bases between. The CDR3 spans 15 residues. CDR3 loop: CASSEEVSIVQPQHF. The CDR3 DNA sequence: TGCGCCAGCAGTGAGGAGGTCTCGATCGTTCAGCCCCAGCATTTT.